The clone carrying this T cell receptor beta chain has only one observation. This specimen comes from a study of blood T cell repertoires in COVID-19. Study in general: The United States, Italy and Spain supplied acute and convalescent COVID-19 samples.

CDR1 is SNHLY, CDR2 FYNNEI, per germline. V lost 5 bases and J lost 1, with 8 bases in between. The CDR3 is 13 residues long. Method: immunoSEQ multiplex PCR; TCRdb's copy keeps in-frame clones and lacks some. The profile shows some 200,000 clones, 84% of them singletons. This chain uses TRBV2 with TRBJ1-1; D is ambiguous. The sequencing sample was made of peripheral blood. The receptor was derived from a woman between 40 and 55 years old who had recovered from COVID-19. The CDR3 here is CASSHRENTEAFF. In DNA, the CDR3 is TGTGCCAGCAGTCACCGGGAGAACACTGAAGCTTTCTTT.